This TCR beta chain was identified in a study of shared clonotypes between healthy human individuals. The study's findings and limits: It was anticipated that sequencing depth would influence how many clonotypes donors shared. A handful of donors had around 5% of their naive CD4 clonotypes in common. Memory subsets had estimated richness that was generally smaller than that of naive subsets.

Germline-derived CDR1 and CDR2 are SGHTA and FQGNSA. This CDR3 is built from 14 residues. V was pared by 0 bases and J by 3 bases, with 7 bases between. On this clone: What it recognizes is unknown. The identical CDR3 is also encoded by other nucleotide sequences in the sample.

The data were produced by immunoSEQ multiplex PCR, yet TCRdb's version contains in-frame clones alone and is incomplete. The table has around 2.5 million clones, 80% to 95% seen once. The donors, all of them Caucasian adults, lived in Nashville, Tennessee. The chain links TRBV7-2 to TRBJ2-3; D gene unclear. This TCR derives from a man younger than 35 in good health. Some clones in this sample may be carry-over from other donors' samples. The sequenced sample consisted of naive CD4+ T cells from PBMCs. As to subset: CD45RA+ positively selected. The DNA of the CDR3 is TGTGCCAGCAGCTTAGCGCCGGCAACAGATACGCAGTATTTT. Protein sequence: CASSLAPATDTQYF. The entire variable domain, with the rest obtained from reference TRBV7-2 and TRBJ2-3, is as follows: GAGVSQSPSNKVTEKGKDVELRCDPISGHTALYWYRQSLGQGLEFLIYFQGNSAPDKSGLPSDRFSAERTGGSVSTLTIQRTQQEDSAVYLCASSLAPATDTQYFGPGTRLTVL.